This T cell receptor beta chain was profiled in a study of blood T cell repertoires in COVID-19. Participants were aged 18 to 89 years, lived in 24 US areas, and enrolled virtually. Grouping used clinical history reported by participants in a survey and questionnaire. Recovery meant two consecutive negative NP/OP PCR tests, professional clearance, or resolved symptoms. Methods used by the authors: The authors estimated nucleated cell counts from reference gene primer amplification. The assay was immunoSEQ multiplex PCR, and TCRdb's table has in-frame clones only and misses some. That table furnishes V, J and clone size, whereas the DNA furnished D and trimming. The sample includes some 290,000 clones, over 85% of them seen just once. Between the trimmed V and J ends, which lost 9 bases and 5 bases, there was a span of 15 bases. The CDR3 loop spans 13 amino acids.

This receptor was taken from a woman aged 30 to 39 who had recovered from COVID-19. Sequenced: PBMCs or T cells enriched from blood (not recorded which). This rearrangement joins TRBV12-3 or TRBV12-4 to TRBJ2-3; D is possibly TRBD2 (5 bases). The CDR3 region is CASEASSGDTQYF. CDR3 nucleotide sequence: TGTGCCAGTGAGGCTAGCTCAGGAGATACGCAGTATTTT.